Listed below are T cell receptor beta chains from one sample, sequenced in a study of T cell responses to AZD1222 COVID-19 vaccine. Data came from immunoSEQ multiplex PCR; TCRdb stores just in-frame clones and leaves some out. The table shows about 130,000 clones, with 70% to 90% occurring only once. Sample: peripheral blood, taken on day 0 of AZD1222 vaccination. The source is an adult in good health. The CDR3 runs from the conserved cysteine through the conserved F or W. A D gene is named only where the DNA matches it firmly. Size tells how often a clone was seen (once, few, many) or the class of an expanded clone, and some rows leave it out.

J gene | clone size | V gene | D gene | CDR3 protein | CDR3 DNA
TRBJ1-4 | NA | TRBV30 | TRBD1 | CAWSPPDRPTNTTNEKLFF | TGTGCCTGGAGTCCCCCGGACAGGCCGACTAACACAACTAATGAAAAACTGTTTTTT
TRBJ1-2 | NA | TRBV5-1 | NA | CASSLSPLGGYTF | TGCGCCAGCAGCTTGAGTCCCCTGGGAGGCTACACCTTC
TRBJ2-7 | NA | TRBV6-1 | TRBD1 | CATHPGTGFSEQYF | TGTGCCACCCATCCCGGGACAGGGTTCTCCGAGCAGTACTTC
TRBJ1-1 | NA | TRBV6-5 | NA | CASSSSGRGTDTEAFF | TGTGCCAGCAGTTCCTCCGGAAGGGGCACGGACACTGAAGCTTTCTTT
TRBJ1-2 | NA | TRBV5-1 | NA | CASSSQTNYGYTF | TGCGCCAGCAGCTCACAAACCAACTATGGCTACACCTTC
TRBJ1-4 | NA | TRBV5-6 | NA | CASSLYATNEKLFF | TGTGCCAGCAGCCTATACGCAACTAATGAAAAACTGTTTTTT
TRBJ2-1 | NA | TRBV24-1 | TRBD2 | CATSDATSGGANEQFF | TGTGCCACCAGTGACGCGACTAGCGGGGGGGCTAATGAGCAGTTCTTC
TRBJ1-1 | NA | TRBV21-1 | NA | CASSKETGQGLNTEAFF | TGTGCCAGCAGCAAGGAGACAGGGCAGGGGTTGAACACTGAAGCTTTCTTT
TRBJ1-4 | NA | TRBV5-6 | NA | CASSLSATNEKLFF | TGTGCCAGCAGCTTGTCCGCAACTAATGAAAAACTGTTTTTT
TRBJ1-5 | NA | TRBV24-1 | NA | CATSDPLGRNQPQHF | TGTGCCACCAGTGATCCCCTAGGTCGCAATCAGCCCCAGCATTTT
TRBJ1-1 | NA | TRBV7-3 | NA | CASSLSSVNTEAFF | TGTGCCAGCAGCTTGTCTAGCGTTAACACTGAAGCTTTCTTT
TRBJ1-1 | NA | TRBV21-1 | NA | CAMRAGTEAFF | TGTGCGATGAGGGCGGGCACTGAAGCTTTCTTT
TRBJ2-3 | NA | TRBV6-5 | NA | CASSSQGASTDTQYF | TGTGCCAGCAGTTCACAGGGTGCTAGCACAGATACGCAGTATTTT
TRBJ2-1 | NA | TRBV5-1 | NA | CASSLSSRGIGEQFF | TGCGCCAGCAGCTTATCTTCCAGGGGAATTGGTGAGCAGTTCTTC
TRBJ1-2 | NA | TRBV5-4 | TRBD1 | CASSLNPGTGNHGYTF | TGTGCCAGCAGCCTCAACCCGGGGACAGGGAACCATGGCTACACCTTC
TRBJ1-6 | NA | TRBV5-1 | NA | CASSYTGPEKNSPLHF | TGCGCCAGCAGCTATACAGGGCCCGAAAAAAATTCACCCCTCCACTTT
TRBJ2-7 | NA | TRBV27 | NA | CATETYEQYF | TGTGCCACTGAGACCTACGAGCAGTACTTC
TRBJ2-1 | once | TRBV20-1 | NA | CSAGGATEQFF | TGCAGTGCTGGGGGGGCGACCGAGCAGTTCTTC
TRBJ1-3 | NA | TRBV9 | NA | CASSEGHHSGNTIYF | TGTGCCAGCAGCGAGGGACACCACTCTGGAAACACCATATATTTT
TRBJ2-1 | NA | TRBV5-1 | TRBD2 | CASSVAGAYNEQFF | TGCGCCAGCAGCGTAGCGGGTGCCTACAATGAGCAGTTCTTC
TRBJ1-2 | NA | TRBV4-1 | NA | CASSQETVSGYTF | TGCGCCAGCAGCCAAGAGACAGTCTCTGGCTACACCTTC
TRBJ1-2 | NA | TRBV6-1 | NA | CASSPEVFDYGYTF | TGTGCCAGCAGTCCTGAGGTATTTGACTATGGCTACACCTTC
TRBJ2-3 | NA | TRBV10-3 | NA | CAISGQPVAGPTDTQYF | TGTGCCATCAGTGGGCAACCTGTCGCGGGGCCCACAGATACGCAGTATTTT
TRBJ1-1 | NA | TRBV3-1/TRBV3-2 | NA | CASSQGPGGATEAFF | TGTGCCAGCAGCCAAGGTCCGGGGGGGGCCACTGAAGCTTTCTTT
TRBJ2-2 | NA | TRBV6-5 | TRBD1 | CASRRQGSGELFF | TGTGCCAGCAGGAGACAGGGGTCCGGGGAGCTGTTTTTT
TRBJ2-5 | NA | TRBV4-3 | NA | CASSQDAGLETQYF | TGCGCCAGCAGCCAAGATGCAGGGTTAGAGACCCAGTACTTC
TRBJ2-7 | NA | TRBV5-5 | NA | CASSLAASSYEQYF | TGTGCCAGCAGCTTGGCGGCGAGCTCCTACGAGCAGTACTTC
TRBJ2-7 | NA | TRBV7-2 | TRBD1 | CASTVGTGVYEQYF | TGTGCCAGCACCGTCGGGACAGGGGTCTACGAGCAGTACTTC
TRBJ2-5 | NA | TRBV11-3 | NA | CASSLPGEGGETQYF | TGTGCCAGCAGCTTACCGGGAGAGGGGGGGGAGACCCAGTACTTC
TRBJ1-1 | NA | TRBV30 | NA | CARSSNLNTEAFF | TGTGCCCGGAGTAGTAATCTGAACACTGAAGCTTTCTTT
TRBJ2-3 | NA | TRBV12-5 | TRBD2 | CASGLRSGGDTQYF | TGTGCTAGTGGTTTGCGTAGCGGGGGGGATACGCAGTATTTT
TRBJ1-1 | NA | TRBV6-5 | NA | CASSTPRGGPTEAFF | TGTGCCAGCAGCACCCCGAGGGGGGGTCCCACTGAAGCTTTCTTT
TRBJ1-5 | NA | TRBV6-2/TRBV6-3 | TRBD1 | CASSRPRTGYQPQHF | TGTGCCAGCAGCCGCCCGCGGACAGGGTATCAGCCCCAGCATTTT
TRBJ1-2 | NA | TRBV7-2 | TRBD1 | CASSLVTGVGTF | TGTGCCAGCAGCTTAGTTACAGGGGTGGGCACCTTC
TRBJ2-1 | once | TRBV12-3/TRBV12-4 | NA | CASSHSYNEQFF | TGTGCCAGCAGTCACTCCTACAATGAGCAGTTCTTC
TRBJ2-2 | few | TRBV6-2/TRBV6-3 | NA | CASSTGTSTGELFF | TGTGCCAGCAGCACCGGGACCTCAACCGGGGAGCTGTTTTTT
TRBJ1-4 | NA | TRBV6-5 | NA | CASSFSRTNEKLFF | TGTGCCAGCAGCTTCAGCAGAACTAATGAAAAACTGTTTTTT
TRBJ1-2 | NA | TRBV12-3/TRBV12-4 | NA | CASSLRRGEGYTF | TGTGCCAGCAGTTTAAGGCGGGGTGAGGGCTACACCTTC
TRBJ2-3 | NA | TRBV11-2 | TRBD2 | CASSSGGTSFLSSTDTQYF | TGTGCCAGCAGCTCGGGAGGGACTAGCTTCCTCTCTAGCACAGATACGCAGTATTTT
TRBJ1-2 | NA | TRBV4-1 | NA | CASSQDSTSYTF | TGCGCCAGCAGCCAGGACTCGACGTCCTACACCTTC
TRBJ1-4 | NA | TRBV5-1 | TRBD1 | CASSLDRGREKLFF | TGCGCCAGCAGCTTGGACAGGGGGCGAGAAAAACTGTTTTTT